This TCR beta chain appears in the sequencing data of a study of blood T cell repertoires in COVID-19 (dated by TCRdb to the early 2020s). A note on the overall study: Samples from collaborators originated in the United States, Italy and Spain and spanned both the acute and convalescent phases of COVID-19. The material from the prospective study consisted of cDNA or gDNA derived from T cells, B-cell-depleted T cells, or PBMCs. Subjects who had been exposed to COVID-19, were actively infected with it, or had recovered from it provided the deeply sampled blood TCRbeta repertoires that made up the dataset. The repertoires were released in a freely available public database meant as a resource for research on the immune response to SARS-CoV-2. The samples were drawn from the first 160 participants of the ongoing ImmuneRACE study and from more than 1,000 subjects provided by 6 global collaborators. A de-identified subject ID, COVID-19 status, age in years and sex were almost always included in the sample metadata. HLA class I and class II types, where available, came from metadata supplied by the sample provider rather than from assay-based typing. The full study reports these points: The amount of clinical and demographic metadata varied by source and participant and was provided uncurated.

Including cysteine and phenylalanine, the CDR3 has 16 amino acids. Of all the DNA, just the CDR3 is kept, 48 bases in frame from base 1. V gives up 3 bases and J gives up 2 bases, and the segment between their germline ends measures 17 bases. Sequences MNHEY (CDR1) and SMNVEV (CDR2) are obtained from the germline V gene (reference sequence). This clone appeared a few times. Its target antigen remains unknown. One base away there is no much larger clone; base qualities are not given. TCRbeta CDR3 regions were amplified from genomic DNA by means of the immunoSEQ Assay, a bias-controlled multiplex PCR. Concerning the study's data processing: Nucleated cell counts per sample were estimated from amplification of reference gene primers within the assay. To quantify the absolute abundance of each unique TCRbeta CDR3 rearrangement, sequence reads were collapsed and filtered. For each sample, productive Simpson clonality was calculated by taking the square root of Simpson's diversity index across productive rearrangements. TCRdb took this table from immuneACCESS and kept in-frame rearrangements with V and J called. Such tables lack part of the clones; where checked against another copy, unresolved V genes explain under half of the gap, and the rest is unexplained. The V and J calls and the clone size are those of that table, but D and trimming were determined from the DNA. This sample lists about 240,000 clones; 83% were detected once. The biggest ten clones account for 5.5% of the sample.

Collaborating institutions collected whole blood in K2EDTA tubes following their own protocols. Collaborator samples were shipped for TCRbeta analysis as frozen whole blood, isolated PBMCs, or DNA extracted from either sample type. The sequence links TRBV27 to TRBJ2-7, with TRBD1 tentatively as D gene (5 bases match). Sequencing was performed on peripheral blood. The receptor's source is a human donor in a cohort sampled during active COVID-19. The DNA sequence follows: TGTGCCAGCAGTTTGAGTATGGCAGGGATGCCCTACGAGCAGTACTTC. Its translation reads: CASSLSMAGMPYEQYF.